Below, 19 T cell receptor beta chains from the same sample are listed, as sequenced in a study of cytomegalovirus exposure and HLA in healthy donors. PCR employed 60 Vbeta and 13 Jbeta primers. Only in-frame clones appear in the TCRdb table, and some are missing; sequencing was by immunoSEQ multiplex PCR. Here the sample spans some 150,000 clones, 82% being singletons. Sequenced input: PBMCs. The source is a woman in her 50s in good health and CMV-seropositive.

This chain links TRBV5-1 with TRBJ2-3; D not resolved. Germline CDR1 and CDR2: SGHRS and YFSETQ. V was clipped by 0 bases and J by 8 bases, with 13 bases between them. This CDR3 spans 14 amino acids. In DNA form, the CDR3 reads TGCGCCAGCAGCTTGGACGGGTCCGTGGTTACGCAGTATTTT. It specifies CASSLDGSVVTQYF.

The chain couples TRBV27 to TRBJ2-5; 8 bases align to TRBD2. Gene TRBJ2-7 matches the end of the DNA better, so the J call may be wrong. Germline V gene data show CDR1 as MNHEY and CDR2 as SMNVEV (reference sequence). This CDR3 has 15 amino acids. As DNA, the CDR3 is TGTGCCAGCAGTTCTGAGAGCGGGAGCGGCTACGAGCAGTACTTC. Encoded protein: CASSSESGSGYEQYF.

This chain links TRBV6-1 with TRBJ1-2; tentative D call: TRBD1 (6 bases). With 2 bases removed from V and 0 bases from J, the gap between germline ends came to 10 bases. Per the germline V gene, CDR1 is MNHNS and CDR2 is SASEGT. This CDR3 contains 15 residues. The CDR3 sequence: CASSEQAGANYGYTF. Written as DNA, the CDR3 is TGTGCCAGCAGTGAACAGGCAGGGGCTAACTATGGCTACACCTTC.

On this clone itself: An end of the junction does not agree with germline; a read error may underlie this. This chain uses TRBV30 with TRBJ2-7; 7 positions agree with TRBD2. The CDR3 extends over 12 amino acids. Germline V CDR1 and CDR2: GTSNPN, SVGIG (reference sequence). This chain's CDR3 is CAWISSRGVLGF. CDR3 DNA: TGTGCCTGGATATCCTCCCGGGGGGTTTTGGGCTTC.

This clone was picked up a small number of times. The CDR3 bases are TGCGCCAGCAGCTTGTACAAGAACACTGAAGCTTTCTTT. This translates into CASSLYKNTEAFF. J is TRBJ1-1 and V is TRBV5-1; D is ambiguous. V was cut by 1 base and J by 1 base, with 5 bases left in between. Germline V gene sequence: CDR1 SGHRS, CDR2 YFSETQ. The CDR3 is 13 amino acids.

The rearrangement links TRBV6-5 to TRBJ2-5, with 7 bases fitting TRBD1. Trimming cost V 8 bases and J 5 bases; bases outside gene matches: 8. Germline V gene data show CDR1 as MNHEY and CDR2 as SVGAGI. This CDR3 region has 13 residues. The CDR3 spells CASERGPGETQYF. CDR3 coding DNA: TGTGCCAGCGAGAGGGGGCCTGGGGAGACCCAGTACTTC.

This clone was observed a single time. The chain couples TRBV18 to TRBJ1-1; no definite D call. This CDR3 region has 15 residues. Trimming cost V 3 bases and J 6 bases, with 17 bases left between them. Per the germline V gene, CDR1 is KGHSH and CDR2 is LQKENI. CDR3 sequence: CASSPIPGRVAEAFF. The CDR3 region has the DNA TGTGCCAGCTCACCCATCCCGGGGAGGGTTGCTGAAGCTTTCTTT.

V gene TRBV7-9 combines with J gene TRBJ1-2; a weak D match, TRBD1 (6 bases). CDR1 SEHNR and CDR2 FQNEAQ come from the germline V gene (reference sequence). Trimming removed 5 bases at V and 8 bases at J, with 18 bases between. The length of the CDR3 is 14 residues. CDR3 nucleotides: TGTGCCAGCAGCCCTGGAGGACAGAATCACGGCTACACCTTC. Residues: CASSPGGQNHGYTF.

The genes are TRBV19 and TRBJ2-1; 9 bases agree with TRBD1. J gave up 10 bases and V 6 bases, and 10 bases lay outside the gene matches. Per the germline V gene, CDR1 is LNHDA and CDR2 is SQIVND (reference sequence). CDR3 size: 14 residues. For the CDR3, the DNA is TGTGCCAGTAGAATCGGGACAGGGAATAGGGAGCAGTTCTTC. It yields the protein CASRIGTGNREQFF.

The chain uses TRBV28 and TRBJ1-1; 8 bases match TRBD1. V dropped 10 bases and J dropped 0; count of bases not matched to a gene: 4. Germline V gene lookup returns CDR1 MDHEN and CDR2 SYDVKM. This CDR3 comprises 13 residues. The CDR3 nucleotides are TGTGCCACAAGGACAGGGATGAACACTGAAGCTTTCTTT. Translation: CATRTGMNTEAFF.

The CDR3 bases are TGTGCCAGCAGTTTTTCGGCTAGGCCGGGCTACGAGCAGTACTTC. This codes for CASSFSARPGYEQYF. The chain is built from TRBV27 and TRBJ2-7; D remains ambiguous. The V end lost 3 bases, the J end lost 3 bases, and 15 bases lay between the germline ends. Germline V gives CDR1 MNHEY, CDR2 SMNVEV (reference sequence). This CDR3 is built from 15 residues.

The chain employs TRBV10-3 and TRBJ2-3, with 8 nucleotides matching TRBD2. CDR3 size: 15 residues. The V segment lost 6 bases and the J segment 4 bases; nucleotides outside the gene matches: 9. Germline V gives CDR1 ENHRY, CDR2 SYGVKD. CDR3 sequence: CAIRTGGAKADTQYF. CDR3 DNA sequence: TGTGCCATCAGGACCGGGGGGGCCAAGGCAGATACGCAGTATTTT.

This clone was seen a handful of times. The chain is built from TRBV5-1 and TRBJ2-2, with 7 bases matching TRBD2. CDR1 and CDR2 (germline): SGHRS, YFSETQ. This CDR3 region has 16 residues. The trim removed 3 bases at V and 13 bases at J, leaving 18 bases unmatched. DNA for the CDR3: TGCGCCAGCAGCTCTCCCGCCGGGCGGGGGATGGTTGGGCTGTTTTTT. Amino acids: CASSSPAGRGMVGLFF. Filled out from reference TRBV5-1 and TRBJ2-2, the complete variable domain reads KAGVTQTPRYLIKTRGQQVTLSCSPISGHRSVSWYQQTPGQGLQFLFEYFSETQRNKGNFPGRFSGRQFSNSRSEMNVSTLELGDSALYLCASSSPAGRGMVGLFFGEGSRLTVL.

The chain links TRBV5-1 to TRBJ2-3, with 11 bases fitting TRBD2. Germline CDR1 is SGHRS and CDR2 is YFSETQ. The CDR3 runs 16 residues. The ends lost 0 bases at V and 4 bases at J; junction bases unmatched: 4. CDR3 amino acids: CASSLATSGAADTQYF. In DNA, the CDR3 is TGCGCCAGCAGCTTGGCGACTAGCGGGGCGGCAGATACGCAGTATTTT. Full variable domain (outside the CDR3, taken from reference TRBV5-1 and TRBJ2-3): KAGVTQTPRYLIKTRGQQVTLSCSPISGHRSVSWYQQTPGQGLQFLFEYFSETQRNKGNFPGRFSGRQFSNSRSEMNVSTLELGDSALYLCASSLATSGAADTQYFGPGTRLTVL.

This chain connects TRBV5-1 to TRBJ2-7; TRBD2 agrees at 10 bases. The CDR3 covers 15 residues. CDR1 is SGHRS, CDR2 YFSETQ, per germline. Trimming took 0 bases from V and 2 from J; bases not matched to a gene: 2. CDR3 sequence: CASSLGTSGAYEQYF. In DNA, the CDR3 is TGCGCCAGCAGCTTGGGGACTAGCGGCGCCTACGAGCAGTACTTC. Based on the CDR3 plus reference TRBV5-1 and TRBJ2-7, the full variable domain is KAGVTQTPRYLIKTRGQQVTLSCSPISGHRSVSWYQQTPGQGLQFLFEYFSETQRNKGNFPGRFSGRQFSNSRSEMNVSTLELGDSALYLCASSLGTSGAYEQYFGPGTRLTVT.

The CDR3 sequence: CASSLLTLTDTQYF. The CDR3 DNA sequence: TGCGCCAGCAGCCTATTGACTCTCACAGATACGCAGTATTTT. This chain links TRBV5-1 with TRBJ2-3; no reliable D call. V lost 4 bases, J lost 2 bases, and 11 bases lay in between. Germline assignment: CDR1 SGHRS and CDR2 YFSETQ. The CDR3 is 14 residues long.

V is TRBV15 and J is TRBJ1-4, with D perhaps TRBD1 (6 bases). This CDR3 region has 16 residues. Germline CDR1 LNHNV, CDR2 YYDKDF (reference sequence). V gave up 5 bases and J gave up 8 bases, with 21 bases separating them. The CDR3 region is CATSPEGRGRREKLFF. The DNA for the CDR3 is TGTGCCACCAGCCCAGAGGGGCGGGGGCGCCGGGAAAAACTGTTTTTT.

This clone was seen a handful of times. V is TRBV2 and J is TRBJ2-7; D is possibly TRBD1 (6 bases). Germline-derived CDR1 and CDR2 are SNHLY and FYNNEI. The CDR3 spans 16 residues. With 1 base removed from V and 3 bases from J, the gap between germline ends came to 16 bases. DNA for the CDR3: TGTGCCAGCAGTGAAGGGGGGCTTACGGGCCGCTACGAGCAGTACTTC. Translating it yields CASSEGGLTGRYEQYF.

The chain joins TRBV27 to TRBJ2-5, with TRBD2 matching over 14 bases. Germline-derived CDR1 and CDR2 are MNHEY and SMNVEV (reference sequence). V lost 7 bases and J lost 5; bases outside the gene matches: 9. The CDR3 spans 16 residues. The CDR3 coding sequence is TGTGCCAGCAACAGACTAGCGGGAGGGAGAGGGGAGACCCAGTACTTC. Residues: CASNRLAGGRGETQYF.